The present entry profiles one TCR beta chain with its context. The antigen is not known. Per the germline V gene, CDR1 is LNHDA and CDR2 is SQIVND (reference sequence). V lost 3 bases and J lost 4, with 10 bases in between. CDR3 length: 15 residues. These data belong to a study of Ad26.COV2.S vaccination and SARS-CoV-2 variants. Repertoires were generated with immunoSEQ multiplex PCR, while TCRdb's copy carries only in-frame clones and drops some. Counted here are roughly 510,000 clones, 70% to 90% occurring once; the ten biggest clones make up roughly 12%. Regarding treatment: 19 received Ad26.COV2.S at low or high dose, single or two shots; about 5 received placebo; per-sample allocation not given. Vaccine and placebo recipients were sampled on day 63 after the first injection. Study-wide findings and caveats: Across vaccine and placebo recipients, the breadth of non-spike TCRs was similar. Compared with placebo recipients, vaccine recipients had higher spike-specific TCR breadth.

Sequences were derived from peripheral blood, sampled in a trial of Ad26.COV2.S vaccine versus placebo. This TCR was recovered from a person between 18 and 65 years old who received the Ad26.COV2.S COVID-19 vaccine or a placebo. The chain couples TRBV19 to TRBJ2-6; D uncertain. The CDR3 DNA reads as TGTGCCAGTAGTATTGGGGTGACCGGGGCCAACGTCCTGACTTTC. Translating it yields CASSIGVTGANVLTF.